This T cell receptor beta chain originates from a study of shared clonotypes between healthy human individuals. Study overall: The donors, a couple of women and a few men, were aged 18 to 49.

Per the authors' pipeline: Filtering was not the same, since immunoSEQ gave junction-only sequences without quality scores. TCRdb keeps only in-frame clones here, not all; method: immunoSEQ multiplex PCR. The DNA was the basis for D and trimming; V, J and clone size are from that table. The table has about 2 million clones, about 95% seen once. CD45RO-negative CD8 cells positively selected for CCR7 made up the naive population, which excluded terminally differentiated effector memory CD45RA+ cells. Each of the donors was a healthy adult who was HIV-negative and had not had a recent acute infection or vaccination. V was pared by 6 bases and J by 0 bases, with 11 bases between. Germline assignment: CDR1 MDHEN and CDR2 SYDVKM. The CDR3 has 14 amino acids. Note on this clone: Its specificity is unknown.

General study findings and limits: Naive subsets tended to show greater estimated richness than memory subsets.

Sequenced: naive CD8+ T cells sorted from blood. The receptor comes from a man between 18 and 35 years old in good health. The genes are TRBV28 and TRBJ1-1; tentative D call: TRBD1 (6 bases). The CDR3 DNA is TGTGCCAGCAGCTGGGGGGGCCTGAACACTGAAGCTTTCTTT. Protein: CASSWGGLNTEAFF.